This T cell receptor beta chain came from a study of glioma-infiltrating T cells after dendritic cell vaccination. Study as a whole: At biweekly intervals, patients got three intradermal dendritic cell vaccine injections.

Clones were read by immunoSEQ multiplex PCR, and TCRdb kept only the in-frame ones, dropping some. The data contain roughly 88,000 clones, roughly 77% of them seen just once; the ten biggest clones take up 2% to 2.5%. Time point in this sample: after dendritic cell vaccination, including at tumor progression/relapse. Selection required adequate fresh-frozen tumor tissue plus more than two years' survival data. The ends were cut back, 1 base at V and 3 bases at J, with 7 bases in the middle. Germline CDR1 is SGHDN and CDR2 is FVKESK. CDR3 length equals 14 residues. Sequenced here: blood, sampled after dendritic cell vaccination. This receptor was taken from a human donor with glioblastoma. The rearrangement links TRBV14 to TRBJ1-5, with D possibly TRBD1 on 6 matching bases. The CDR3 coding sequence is TGTGCCAGCAGCCAAGCAGGGGTCAATCAGCCCCAGCATTTT. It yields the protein CASSQAGVNQPQHF.